What follows describes a single T cell receptor beta chain. This sample is part of a study of T cell responses to AZD1222 COVID-19 vaccine. There are 14 residues in the CDR3. Libraries were prepared by immunoSEQ multiplex PCR; TCRdb keeps only in-frame clonotypes and omits some of them. The sample lists some 79,000 clones, over 60% occurring once. The sequenced sample was peripheral blood, obtained 28 days after the second AZD1222 dose. The chain recombines TRBV7-5 with TRBJ1-2. TRBV7-5 constitutes a pseudogene. The TCR was taken from an adult who received the AZD1222 COVID-19 vaccine. This chain's CDR3 is CVRSLTRDGYGYTF. DNA for the CDR3: TGTGTCAGAAGCTTAACGCGGGACGGCTATGGCTACACCTTC.